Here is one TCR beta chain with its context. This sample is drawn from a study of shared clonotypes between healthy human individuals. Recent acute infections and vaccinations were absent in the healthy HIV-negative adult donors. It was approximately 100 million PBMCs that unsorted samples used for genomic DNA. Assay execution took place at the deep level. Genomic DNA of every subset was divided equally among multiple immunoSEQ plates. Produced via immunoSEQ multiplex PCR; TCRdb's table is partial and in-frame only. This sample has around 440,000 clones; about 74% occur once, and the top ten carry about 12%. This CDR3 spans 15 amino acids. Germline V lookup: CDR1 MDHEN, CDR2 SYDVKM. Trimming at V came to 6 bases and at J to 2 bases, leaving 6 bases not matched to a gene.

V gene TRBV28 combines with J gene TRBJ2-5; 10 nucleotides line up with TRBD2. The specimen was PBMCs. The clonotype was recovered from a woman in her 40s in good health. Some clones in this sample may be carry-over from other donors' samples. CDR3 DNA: TGTGCCAGCAGCCAAGGACTAGCGGTACAAGAGACCCAGTACTTC. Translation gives CASSQGLAVQETQYF.